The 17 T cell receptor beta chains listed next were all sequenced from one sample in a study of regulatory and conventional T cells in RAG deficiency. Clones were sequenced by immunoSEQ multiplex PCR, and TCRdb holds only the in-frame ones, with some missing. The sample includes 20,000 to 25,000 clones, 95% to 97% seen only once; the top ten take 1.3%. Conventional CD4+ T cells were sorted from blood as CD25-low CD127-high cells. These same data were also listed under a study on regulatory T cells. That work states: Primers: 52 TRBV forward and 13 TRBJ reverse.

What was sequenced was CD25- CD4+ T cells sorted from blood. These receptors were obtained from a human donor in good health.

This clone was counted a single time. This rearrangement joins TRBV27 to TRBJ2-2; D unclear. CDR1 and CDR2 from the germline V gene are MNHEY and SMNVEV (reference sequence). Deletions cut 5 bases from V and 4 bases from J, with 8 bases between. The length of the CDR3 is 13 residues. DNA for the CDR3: TGTGCCAGCAGTATTGGGCGCACCGGGGAGCTGTTTTTT. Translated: CASSIGRTGELFF.

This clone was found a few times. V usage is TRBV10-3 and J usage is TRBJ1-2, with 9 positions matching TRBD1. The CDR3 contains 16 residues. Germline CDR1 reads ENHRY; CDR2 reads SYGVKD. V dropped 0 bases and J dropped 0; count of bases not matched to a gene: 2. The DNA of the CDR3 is TGTGCCATCAGTGAGTCGGGACAGGGCGCTAACTATGGCTACACCTTC. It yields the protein CAISESGQGANYGYTF.

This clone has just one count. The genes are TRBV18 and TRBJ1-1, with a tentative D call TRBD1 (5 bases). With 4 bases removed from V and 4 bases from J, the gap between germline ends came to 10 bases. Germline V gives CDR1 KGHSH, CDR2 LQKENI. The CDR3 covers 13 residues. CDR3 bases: TGTGCCAGCTCACGACAGAGAACCACTGAAGCTTTCTTT. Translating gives CASSRQRTTEAFF. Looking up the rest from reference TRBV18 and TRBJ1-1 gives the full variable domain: NAGVMQNPRHLVRRRGQEARLRCSPMKGHSHVYWYRQLPEEGLKFMVYLQKENIIDESGMPKERFSAEFPKEGPSILRIQQVVRGDSAAYFCASSRQRTTEAFFGQGTRLTVV.

Here the CDR3 reads CAISESTGRGNEQYF. CDR3 in DNA: TGTGCCATCAGTGAGTCCACAGGGAGAGGAAACGAGCAGTACTTC. J is TRBJ2-7 and V is TRBV10-3, with D perhaps TRBD1 (6 bases). V lost 0 bases and J 5 bases, leaving 14 bases between the germline ends. The germline gives CDR1 ENHRY, CDR2 SYGVKD. This CDR3 comprises 15 residues.

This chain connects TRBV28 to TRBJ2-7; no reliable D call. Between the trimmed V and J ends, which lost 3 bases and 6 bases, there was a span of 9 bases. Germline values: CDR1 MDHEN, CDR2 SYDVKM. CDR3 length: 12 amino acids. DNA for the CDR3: TGTGCCAGCAGTTTGGAGATTTCCGAGCAGTACTTC. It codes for CASSLEISEQYF.

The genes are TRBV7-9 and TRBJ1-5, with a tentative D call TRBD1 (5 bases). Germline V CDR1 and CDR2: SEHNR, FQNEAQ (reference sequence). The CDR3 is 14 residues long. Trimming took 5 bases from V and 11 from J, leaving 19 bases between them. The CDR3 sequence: CASSPGGTRLAQHF. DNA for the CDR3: TGTGCCAGCAGCCCCGGGGGGACCCGTTTGGCCCAGCATTTT.

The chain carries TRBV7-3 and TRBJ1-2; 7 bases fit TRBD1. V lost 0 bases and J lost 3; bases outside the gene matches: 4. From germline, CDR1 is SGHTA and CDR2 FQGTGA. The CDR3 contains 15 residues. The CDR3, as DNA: TGTGCCAGCAGCTTAACTGGACAGGCGGACTATGGCTACACCTTC. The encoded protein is CASSLTGQADYGYTF.

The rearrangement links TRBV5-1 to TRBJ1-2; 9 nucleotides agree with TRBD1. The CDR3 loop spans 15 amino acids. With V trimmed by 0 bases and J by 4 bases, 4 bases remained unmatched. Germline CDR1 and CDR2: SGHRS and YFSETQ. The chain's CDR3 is CASSLVGTGIYGYTF. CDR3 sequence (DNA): TGCGCCAGCAGCTTGGTCGGGACAGGGATCTATGGCTACACCTTC.

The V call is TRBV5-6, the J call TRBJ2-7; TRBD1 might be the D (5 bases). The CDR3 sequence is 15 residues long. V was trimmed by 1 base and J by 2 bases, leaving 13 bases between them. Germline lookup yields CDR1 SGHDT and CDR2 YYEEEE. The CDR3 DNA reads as TGTGCCAGCAGCTTGTACCCCAGGGCGGCCTACGAGCAGTACTTC. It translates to CASSLYPRAAYEQYF.

The CDR3 spells CAWSHQETQYF. CDR3 nucleotide sequence: TGTGCCTGGAGTCATCAAGAGACCCAGTACTTC. The rearrangement links TRBV30 to TRBJ2-5, with D unresolved. This CDR3 contains 11 residues. The V end lost 2 bases, the J end lost 2 bases, and 3 bases lay between the germline ends. Germline CDR1 reads GTSNPN; CDR2 reads SVGIG (reference sequence).

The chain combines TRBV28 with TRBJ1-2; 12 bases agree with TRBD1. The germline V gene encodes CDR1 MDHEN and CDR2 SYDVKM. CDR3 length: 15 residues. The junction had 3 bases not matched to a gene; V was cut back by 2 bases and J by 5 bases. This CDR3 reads CASSLEGQGAYGYTF. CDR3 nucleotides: TGTGCCAGCAGTTTAGAGGGACAGGGGGCTTATGGCTACACCTTC.

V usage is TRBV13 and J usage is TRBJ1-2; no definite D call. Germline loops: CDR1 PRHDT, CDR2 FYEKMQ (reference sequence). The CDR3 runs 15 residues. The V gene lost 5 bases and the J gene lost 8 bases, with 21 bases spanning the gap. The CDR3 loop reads CASSRGWVFRYGYTF. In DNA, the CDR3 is TGTGCCAGCAGCCGCGGATGGGTATTTCGCTACGGCTACACCTTC.

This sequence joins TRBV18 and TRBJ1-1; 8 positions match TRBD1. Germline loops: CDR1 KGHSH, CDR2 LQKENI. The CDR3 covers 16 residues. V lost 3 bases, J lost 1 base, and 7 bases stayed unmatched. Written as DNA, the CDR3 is TGTGCCAGCTCACCCCTCGGACAGGGTGGGAACACTGAAGCTTTCTTT. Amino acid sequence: CASSPLGQGGNTEAFF.

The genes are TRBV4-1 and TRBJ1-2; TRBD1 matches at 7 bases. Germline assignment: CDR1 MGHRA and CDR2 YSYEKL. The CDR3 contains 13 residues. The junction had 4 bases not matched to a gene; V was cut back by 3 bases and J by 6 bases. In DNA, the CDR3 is TGCGCCAGCAGCCATCACGACAGGGATGGCTACACCTTC. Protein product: CASSHHDRDGYTF.

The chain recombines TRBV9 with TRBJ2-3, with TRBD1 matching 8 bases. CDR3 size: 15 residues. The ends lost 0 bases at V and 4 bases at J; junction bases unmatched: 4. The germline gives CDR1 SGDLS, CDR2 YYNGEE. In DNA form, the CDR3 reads TGTGCCAGCAGCGTAGGGGCAGGGGGCCCAGATACGCAGTATTTT. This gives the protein CASSVGAGGPDTQYF.

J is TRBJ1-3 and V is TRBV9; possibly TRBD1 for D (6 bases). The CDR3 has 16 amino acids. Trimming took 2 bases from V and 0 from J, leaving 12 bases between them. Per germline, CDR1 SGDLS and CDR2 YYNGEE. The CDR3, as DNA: TGTGCCAGCAGCGTCCTGGACAGCAGCTCTGGAAACACCATATATTTT. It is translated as CASSVLDSSSGNTIYF.

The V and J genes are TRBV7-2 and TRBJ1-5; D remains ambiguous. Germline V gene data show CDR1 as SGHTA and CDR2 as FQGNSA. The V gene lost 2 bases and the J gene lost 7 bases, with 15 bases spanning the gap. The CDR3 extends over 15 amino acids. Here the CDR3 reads CASSLPSARGQPQHF. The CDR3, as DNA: TGTGCCAGCAGCTTACCCTCCGCGAGAGGACAGCCCCAGCATTTT.